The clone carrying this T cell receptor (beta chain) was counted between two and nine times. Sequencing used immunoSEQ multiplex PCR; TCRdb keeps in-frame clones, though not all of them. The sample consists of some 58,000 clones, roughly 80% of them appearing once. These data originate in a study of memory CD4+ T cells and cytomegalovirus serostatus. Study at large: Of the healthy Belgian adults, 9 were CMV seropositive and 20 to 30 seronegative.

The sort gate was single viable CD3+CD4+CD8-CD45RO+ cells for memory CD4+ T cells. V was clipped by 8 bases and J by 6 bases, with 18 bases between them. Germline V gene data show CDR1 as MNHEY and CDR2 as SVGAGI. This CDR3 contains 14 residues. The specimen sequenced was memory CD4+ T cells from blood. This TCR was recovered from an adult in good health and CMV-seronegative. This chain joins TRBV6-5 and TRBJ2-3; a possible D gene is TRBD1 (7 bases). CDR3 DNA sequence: TGTGCCAGCCGAGGAGGGGGCTTAGGCGATACGCAGTATTTT. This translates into CASRGGGLGDTQYF.